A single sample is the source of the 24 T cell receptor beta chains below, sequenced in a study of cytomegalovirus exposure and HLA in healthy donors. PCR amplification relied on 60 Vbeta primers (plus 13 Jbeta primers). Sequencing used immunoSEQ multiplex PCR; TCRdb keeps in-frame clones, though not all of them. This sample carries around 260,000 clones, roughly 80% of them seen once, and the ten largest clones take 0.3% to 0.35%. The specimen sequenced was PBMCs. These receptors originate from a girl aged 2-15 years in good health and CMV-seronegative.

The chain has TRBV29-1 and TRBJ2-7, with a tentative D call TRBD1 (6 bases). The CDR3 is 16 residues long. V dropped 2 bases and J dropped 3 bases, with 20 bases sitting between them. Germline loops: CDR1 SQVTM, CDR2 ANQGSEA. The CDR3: CSVESPRGRFYYEQYF. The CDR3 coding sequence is TGCAGCGTTGAATCCCCCAGGGGCCGGTTCTACTACGAGCAGTACTTC.

The chain's CDR3 is CSGTGTSFHEQFF. In DNA form, the CDR3 reads TGCAGCGGAACCGGGACTAGCTTCCATGAGCAGTTCTTC. The genes are TRBV29-1 and TRBJ2-1, with TRBD2 identical over 9 bases. The CDR3 consists of 13 residues. After removal of 7 bases from V and 8 bases from J, the junction contained 9 bases not matched to a gene. Germline loops: CDR1 SQVTM, CDR2 ANQGSEA.

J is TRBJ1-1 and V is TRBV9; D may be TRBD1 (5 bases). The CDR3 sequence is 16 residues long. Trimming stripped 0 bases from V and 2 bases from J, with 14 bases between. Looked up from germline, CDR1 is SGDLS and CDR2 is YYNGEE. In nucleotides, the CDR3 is TGTGCCAGCAGCGTAGATGAAGGGGAATCCAACACTGAAGCTTTCTTT. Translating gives CASSVDEGESNTEAFF.

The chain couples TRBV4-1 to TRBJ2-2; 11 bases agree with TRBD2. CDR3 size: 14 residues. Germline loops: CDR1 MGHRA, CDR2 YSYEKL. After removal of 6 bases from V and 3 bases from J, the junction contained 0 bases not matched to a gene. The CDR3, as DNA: TGCGCCAGCAGACTAGCGGGAGACACCGGGGAGCTGTTTTTT. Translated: CASRLAGDTGELFF.

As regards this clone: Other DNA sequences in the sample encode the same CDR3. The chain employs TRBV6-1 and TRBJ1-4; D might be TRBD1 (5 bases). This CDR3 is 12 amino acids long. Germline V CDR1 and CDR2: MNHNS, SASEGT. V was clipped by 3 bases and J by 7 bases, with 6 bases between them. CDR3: CASSETAEKLFF. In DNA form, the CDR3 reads TGTGCCAGCAGTGAGACAGCTGAAAAACTGTTTTTT.

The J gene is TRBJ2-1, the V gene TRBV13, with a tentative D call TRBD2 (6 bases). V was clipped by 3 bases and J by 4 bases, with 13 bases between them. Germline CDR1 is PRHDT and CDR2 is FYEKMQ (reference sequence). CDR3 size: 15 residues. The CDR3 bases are TGTGCCAGCAGCTTTGCGGGGAGTGGGTACAATGAGCAGTTCTTC. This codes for CASSFAGSGYNEQFF.

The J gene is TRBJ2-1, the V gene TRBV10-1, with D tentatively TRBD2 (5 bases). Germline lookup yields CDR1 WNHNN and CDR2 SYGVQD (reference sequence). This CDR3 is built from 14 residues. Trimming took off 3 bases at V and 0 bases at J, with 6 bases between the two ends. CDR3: CASSEGSSYNEQFF. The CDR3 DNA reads TGCGCCAGCAGTGAAGGGAGCTCCTACAATGAGCAGTTCTTC.

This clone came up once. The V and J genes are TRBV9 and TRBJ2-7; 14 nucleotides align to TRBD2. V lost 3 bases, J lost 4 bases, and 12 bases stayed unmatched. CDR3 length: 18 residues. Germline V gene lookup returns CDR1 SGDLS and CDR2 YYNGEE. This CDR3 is CASSAGWTSGGRKYEQYF. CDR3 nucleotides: TGTGCCAGCAGCGCAGGCTGGACTAGCGGGGGGCGAAAATACGAGCAGTACTTC.

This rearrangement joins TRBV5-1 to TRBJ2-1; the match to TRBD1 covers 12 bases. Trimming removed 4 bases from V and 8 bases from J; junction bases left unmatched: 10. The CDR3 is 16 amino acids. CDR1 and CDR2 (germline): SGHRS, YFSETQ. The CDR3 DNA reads TGCGCCAGCAGCACCCATCCGGGACAGGGGGCCCATGAGCAGTTCTTC. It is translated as CASSTHPGQGAHEQFF.

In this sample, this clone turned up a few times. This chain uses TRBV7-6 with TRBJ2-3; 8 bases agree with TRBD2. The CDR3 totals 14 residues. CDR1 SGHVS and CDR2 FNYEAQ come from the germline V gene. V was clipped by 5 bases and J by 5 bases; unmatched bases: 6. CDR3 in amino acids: CASSRGGRGDTQYF. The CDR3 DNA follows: TGTGCCAGCAGCCGGGGGGGCCGCGGAGATACGCAGTATTTT.

The CDR3 protein is CASSWGQSNEKLFF. DNA for the CDR3: TGTGCCAGCAGTTGGGGACAGAGTAATGAAAAACTGTTTTTT. The rearrangement joins TRBV28 to TRBJ1-4, with 7 positions matching TRBD1. Trimming cost V 4 bases and J 4 bases; bases outside gene matches: 3. CDR1 and CDR2 from the germline V gene are MDHEN and SYDVKM. The CDR3 sequence is 14 residues long.

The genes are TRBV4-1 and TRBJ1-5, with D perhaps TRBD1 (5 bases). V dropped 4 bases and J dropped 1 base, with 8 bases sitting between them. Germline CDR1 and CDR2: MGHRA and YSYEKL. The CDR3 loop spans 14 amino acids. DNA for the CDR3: TGCGCCAGCAGCCCGTGGGGCAGCAATCAGCCCCAGCATTTT. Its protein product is CASSPWGSNQPQHF.

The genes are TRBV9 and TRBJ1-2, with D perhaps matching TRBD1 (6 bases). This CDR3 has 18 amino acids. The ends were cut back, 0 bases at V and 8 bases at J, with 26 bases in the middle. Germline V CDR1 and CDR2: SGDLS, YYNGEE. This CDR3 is CASSVATESAGDFGGYTF. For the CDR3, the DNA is TGTGCCAGCAGCGTAGCTACGGAGTCGGCAGGGGATTTTGGCGGCTACACCTTC.

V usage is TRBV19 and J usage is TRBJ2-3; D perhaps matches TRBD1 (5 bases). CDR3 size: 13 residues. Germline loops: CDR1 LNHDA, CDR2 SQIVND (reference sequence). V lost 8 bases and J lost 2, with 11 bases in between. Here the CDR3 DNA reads TGTGCCAGTTATAAGGGGCTCACAGATACGCAGTATTTT. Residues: CASYKGLTDTQYF.

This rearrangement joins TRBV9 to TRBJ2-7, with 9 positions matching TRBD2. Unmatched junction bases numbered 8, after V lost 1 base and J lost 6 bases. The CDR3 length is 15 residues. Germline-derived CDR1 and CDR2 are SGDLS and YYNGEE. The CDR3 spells CASSVTGSGSGEQYF. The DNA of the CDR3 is TGTGCCAGCAGCGTAACTGGTAGCGGGAGCGGCGAGCAGTACTTC.

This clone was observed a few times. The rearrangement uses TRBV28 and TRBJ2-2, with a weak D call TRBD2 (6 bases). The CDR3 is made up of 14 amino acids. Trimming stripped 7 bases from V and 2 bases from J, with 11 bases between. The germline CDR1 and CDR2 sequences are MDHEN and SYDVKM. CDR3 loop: CASTLSGNTGELFF. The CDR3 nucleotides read TGTGCCAGCACCCTTAGCGGAAACACCGGGGAGCTGTTTTTT.

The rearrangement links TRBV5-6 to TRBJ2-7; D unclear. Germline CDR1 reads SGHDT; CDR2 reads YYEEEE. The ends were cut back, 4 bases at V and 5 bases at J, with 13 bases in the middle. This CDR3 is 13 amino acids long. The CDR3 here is CASSTPSLNEQYF. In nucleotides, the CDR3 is TGTGCCAGCAGCACACCCTCACTAAACGAGCAGTACTTC.

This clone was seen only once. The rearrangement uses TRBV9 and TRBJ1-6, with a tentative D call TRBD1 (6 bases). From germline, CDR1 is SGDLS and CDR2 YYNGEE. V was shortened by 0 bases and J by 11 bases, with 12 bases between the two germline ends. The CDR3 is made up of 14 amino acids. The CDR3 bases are TGTGCCAGCAGCGTAGACTGGGGGCTTCCACCCCTCCACTTT. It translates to CASSVDWGLPPLHF. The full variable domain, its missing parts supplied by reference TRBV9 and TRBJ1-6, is DSGVTQTPKHLITATGQRVTLRCSPRSGDLSVYWYQQSLDQGLQFLIQYYNGEERAKGNILERFSAQQFPDLHSELNLSSLELGDSALYFCASSVDWGLPPLHFGNGTRLTVT.

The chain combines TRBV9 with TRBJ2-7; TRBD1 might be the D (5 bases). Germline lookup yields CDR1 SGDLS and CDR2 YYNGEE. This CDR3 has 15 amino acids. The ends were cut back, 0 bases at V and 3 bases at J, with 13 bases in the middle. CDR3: CASSVEPGKIYEQYF. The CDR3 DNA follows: TGTGCCAGCAGCGTAGAACCAGGGAAAATCTACGAGCAGTACTTC.

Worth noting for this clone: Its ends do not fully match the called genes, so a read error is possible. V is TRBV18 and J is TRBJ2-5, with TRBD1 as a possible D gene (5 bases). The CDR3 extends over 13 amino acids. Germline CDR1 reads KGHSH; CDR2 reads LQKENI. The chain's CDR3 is CASSPTGQSLQDF. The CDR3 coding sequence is TGTGCCAGCTCACCCACCGGACAAAGCCTTCAGGACTTC.

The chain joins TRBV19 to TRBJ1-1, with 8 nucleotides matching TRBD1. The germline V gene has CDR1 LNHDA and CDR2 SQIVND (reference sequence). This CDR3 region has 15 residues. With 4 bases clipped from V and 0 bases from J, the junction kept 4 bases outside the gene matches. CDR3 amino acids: CASSTRQGMNTEAFF. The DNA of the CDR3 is TGTGCCAGTAGTACCCGACAGGGGATGAACACTGAAGCTTTCTTT.

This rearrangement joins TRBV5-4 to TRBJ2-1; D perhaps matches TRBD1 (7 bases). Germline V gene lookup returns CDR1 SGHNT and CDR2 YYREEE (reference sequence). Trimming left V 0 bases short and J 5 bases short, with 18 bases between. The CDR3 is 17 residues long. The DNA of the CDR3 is TGTGCCAGCAGCTTGGGCGCGGGACAGAGGAAGAACAATGAGCAGTTCTTC. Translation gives CASSLGAGQRKNNEQFF.

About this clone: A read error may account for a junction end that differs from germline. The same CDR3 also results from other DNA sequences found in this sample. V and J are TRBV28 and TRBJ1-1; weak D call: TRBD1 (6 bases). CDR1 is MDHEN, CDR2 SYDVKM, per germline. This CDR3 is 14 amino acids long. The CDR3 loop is CASSWGHWNTEAFF. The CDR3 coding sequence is TGTGCCAGCAGCTGGGGACACTGGAACACTGAAGCTTTCTTC.

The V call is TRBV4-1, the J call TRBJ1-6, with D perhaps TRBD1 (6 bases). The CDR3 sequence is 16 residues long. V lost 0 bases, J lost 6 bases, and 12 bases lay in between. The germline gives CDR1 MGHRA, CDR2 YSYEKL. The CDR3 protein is CASSQDATGINSPLHF. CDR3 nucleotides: TGCGCCAGCAGCCAAGACGCAACAGGGATTAATTCACCCCTCCACTTT.